This entry lists 5 T cell receptor beta chains sequenced from one sample in a study of identical twins. TCRdb reprocessed the 5' RACE reads via MiXCR and lists one record per CDR3 protein. The profile shows some 500,000 distinct CDR3 sequences, approximately 22% of them singletons. Another study also made use of these data, one on T cells expressing NK-cell markers.

The sequencing sample was made of CD4+ T cells sorted from blood. The receptors stem from a woman between 18 and 30 years old in good health.

This clonotype was detected only a few times. V gene TRBV5-4 combines with J gene TRBJ2-1; possible D gene TRBD1, 5 bases. The germline gives CDR1 SGHNT, CDR2 YYREEE (reference sequence). Trimming shortened V by 2 bases and J by 5 bases, and 8 bases separated the two germline ends. The CDR3 totals 13 residues. The CDR3 loop reads CASSFPRDNEQFF. For the CDR3, the DNA is TGTGCCAGCAGCTTTCCCAGGGACAATGAGCAGTTCTTC.

This clonotype was detected a few times. This chain links TRBV12-3 or TRBV12-4 with TRBJ2-1; D is unclear. Trimming cost V 2 bases and J 7 bases, with 15 bases left between them. The CDR3 consists of 15 residues. The CDR3 sequence: CASSLRLSLRNEQFF. Here the CDR3 DNA reads TGTGCCAGCAGTTTACGATTGAGTCTCCGGAATGAGCAGTTCTTC.

The table lists this clonotype with a few counts. The gene calls are TRBV6-5 and TRBJ2-7; no definite D call. The CDR3 is 13 amino acids. V dropped 2 bases and J dropped 3 bases, with 8 bases sitting between them. CDR1 is MNHEY and CDR2 is SVGAGI in the germline V gene. CDR3: CASSYRYLYEQYF. The CDR3, as DNA: TGTGCCAGCAGTTACAGGTACCTCTACGAGCAGTACTTC.

The chain recombines TRBV6-9 with TRBJ2-1, with 7 bases lining up with TRBD1. Germline V lookup: CDR1 MNHGY, CDR2 SVAAGI. The CDR3 runs to 21 residues. Unmatched junction bases numbered 23, after V lost 6 bases and J lost 0 bases. The DNA for the CDR3 is TGTGCCAGCAGCCTTCGTTTCCGGGACAGCTTCCTTCTAAGCTCCTACAATGAGCAGTTCTTC. Translation gives CASSLRFRDSFLLSSYNEQFF.

The chain uses TRBV2 and TRBJ1-1; D not certain. Between the trimmed V and J ends, which lost 7 bases and 2 bases, there was a span of 11 bases. The CDR3 spans 13 residues. Germline loops: CDR1 SNHLY, CDR2 FYNNEI. The CDR3 DNA sequence: TGTGCCAGCAAGCTGGACGGAAACACTGAAGCTTTCTTT. As protein: CASKLDGNTEAFF.